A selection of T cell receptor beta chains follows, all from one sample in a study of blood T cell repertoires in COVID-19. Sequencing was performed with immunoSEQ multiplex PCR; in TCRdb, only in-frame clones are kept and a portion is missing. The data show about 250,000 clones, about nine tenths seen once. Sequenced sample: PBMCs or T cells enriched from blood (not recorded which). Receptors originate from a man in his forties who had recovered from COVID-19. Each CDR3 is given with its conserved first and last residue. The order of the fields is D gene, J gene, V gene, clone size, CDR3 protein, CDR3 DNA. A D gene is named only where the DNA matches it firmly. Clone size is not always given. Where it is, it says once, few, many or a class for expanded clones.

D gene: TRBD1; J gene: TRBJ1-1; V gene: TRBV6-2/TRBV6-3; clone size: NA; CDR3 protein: CASSLTGGITEAFF; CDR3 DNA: TGTGCCAGCAGCCTGACAGGGGGGATCACTGAAGCTTTCTTT
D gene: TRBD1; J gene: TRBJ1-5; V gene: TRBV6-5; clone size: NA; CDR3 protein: CASGRGSYSNQPQHF; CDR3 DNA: TGTGCCAGCGGCAGGGGGAGCTATAGCAATCAGCCCCAGCATTTT
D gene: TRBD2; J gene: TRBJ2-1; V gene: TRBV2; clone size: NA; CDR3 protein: CASTQGLVVFNEQFF; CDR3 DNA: TGTGCCAGCACCCAGGGACTAGTGGTGTTCAATGAGCAGTTCTTC
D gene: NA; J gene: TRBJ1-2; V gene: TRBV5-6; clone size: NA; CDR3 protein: CASSLWRTYGYTF; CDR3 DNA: TGTGCCAGCAGCTTGTGGAGGACCTATGGCTACACCTTC
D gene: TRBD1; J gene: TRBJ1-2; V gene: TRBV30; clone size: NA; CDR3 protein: CAWSPGQGHGYTF; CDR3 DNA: TGTGCCTGGAGTCCGGGACAGGGCCATGGCTACACCTTC
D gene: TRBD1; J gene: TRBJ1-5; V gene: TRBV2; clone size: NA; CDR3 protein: CASTGTEVYQPQHF; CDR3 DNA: TGTGCCAGCACCGGGACAGAAGTATATCAGCCCCAGCATTTT
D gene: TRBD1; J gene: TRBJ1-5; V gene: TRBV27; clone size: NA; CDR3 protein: CASSPDRATQPQHF; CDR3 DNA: TGTGCCAGCAGTCCCGACAGGGCGACCCAGCCCCAGCATTTT
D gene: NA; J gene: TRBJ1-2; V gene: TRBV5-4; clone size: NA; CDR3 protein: CASSPMGLPNYGYTF; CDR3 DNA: TGTGCCAGCAGCCCTATGGGACTACCTAACTATGGCTACACCTTC
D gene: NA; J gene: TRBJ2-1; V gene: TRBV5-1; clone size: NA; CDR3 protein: CASSQRSGHNKGEQFF; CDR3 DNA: TGCGCCAGCAGCCAACGATCGGGACACAATAAGGGTGAGCAGTTCTTC
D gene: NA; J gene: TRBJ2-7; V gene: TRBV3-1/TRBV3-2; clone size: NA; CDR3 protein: CASSQPWTDHSYEQYF; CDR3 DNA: TGTGCCAGCAGCCAACCCTGGACAGACCATTCCTACGAGCAGTACTTC
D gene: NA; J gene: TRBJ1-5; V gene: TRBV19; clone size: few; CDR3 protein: CASSSTGYSNQPQHF; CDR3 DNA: TGTGCCAGTAGTTCGACAGGTTATAGCAATCAGCCCCAGCATTTT
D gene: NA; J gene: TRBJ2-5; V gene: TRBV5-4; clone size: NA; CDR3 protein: CASSLAGPLEETQYF; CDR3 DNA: TGTGCCAGCAGCTTGGCCGGCCCACTGGAGGAGACCCAGTACTTC
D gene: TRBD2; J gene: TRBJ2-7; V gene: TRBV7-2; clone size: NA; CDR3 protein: CASSERTSPYEQYF; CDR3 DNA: TGTGCCAGCAGCGAAAGGACTAGCCCCTACGAGCAGTACTTC
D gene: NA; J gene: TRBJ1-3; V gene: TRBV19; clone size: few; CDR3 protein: CASSVPGGSSGNTIYF; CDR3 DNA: TGTGCCAGTAGTGTTCCCGGGGGAAGCTCTGGAAACACCATATATTTT
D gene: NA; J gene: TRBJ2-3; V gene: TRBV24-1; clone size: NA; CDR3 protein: CATSTDTDTQYF; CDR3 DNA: TGTGCCACCAGTACAGACACAGATACGCAGTATTTT
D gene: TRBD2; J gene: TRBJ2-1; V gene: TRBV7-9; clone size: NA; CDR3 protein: CASSSSGTSYNEQFF; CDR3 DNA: TGTGCCAGCAGCTCTAGCGGGACCTCCTACAATGAGCAGTTCTTC
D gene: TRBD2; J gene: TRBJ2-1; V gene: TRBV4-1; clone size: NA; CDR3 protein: CASSLPLAGSYNEQFF; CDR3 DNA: TGCGCCAGCAGCTTGCCACTAGCGGGGTCGTACAATGAGCAGTTCTTC
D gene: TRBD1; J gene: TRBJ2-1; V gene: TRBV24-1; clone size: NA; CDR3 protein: CATSDTGQGGNEQFF; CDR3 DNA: TGTGCCACCAGTGACACCGGACAGGGGGGGAATGAGCAGTTCTTC
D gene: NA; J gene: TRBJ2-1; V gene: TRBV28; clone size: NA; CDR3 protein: CASSTDGHEQFF; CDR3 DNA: TGTGCCAGCAGCACAGACGGCCATGAGCAGTTCTTC
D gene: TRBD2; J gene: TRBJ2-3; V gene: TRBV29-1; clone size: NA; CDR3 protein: CSVQRASGTDTQYF; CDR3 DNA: TGCAGCGTTCAAAGGGCTAGCGGGACAGATACGCAGTATTTT
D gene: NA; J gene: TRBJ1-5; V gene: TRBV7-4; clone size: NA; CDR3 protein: CASRSKQGSTNQPQHF; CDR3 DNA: TGTGCCAGCAGATCCAAACAGGGATCGACTAATCAGCCCCAGCATTTT
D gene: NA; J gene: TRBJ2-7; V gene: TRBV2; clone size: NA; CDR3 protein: CASRRGRGVGEQYF; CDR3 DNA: TGTGCCAGCAGAAGGGGGAGGGGAGTGGGCGAGCAGTACTTC
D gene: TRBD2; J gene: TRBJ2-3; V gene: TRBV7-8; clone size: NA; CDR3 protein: CASSLRVAGTDTQYF; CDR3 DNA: TGTGCCAGCAGCTTACGGGTAGCGGGGACAGATACGCAGTATTTT
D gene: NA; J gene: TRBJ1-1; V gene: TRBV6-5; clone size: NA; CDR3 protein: CASSYGRYTEAFF; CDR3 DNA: TGTGCCAGCAGTTACGGGCGATACACTGAAGCTTTCTTT
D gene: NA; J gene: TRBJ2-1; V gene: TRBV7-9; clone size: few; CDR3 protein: CASSSQDNEQFF; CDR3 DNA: TGTGCCAGCAGCTCCCAGGACAATGAGCAGTTCTTC
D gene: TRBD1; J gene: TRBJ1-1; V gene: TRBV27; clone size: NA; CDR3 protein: CASSQGLTGTEAFF; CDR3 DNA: TGTGCCAGCAGTCAAGGGCTGACAGGGACTGAAGCTTTCTTT
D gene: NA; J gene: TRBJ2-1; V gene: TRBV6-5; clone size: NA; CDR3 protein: CASSYSGQYNEQFF; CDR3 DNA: TGTGCCAGCAGTTACTCGGGGCAGTACAATGAGCAGTTCTTC
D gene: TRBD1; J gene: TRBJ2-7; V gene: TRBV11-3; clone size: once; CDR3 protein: CASSAGTGGDEQYF; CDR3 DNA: TGTGCCAGCAGCGCCGGGACAGGGGGCGACGAGCAGTACTTC
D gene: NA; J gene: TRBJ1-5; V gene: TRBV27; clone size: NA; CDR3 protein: CASSRTAVQPQHF; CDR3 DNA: TGTGCCAGCAGTCGGACAGCCGTACAACCCCAGCATTTT
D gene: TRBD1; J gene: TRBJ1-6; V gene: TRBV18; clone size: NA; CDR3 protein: CASSLGTGNSPLHF; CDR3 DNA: TGTGCCAGCTCACTGGGGACAGGGAATTCACCCCTCCACTTT
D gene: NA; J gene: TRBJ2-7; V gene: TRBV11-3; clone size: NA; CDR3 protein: CARASYEQYF; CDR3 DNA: TGTGCCAGGGCTTCCTACGAGCAGTACTTC
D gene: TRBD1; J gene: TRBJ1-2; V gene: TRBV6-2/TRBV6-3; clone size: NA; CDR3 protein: CASSRGQYPGYTF; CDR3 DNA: TGTGCCAGCAGCCGGGGACAGTACCCTGGCTACACCTTC
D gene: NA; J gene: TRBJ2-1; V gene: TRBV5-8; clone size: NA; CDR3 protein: CASSPPEFWQRSPSNEQFF; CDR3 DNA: TGTGCCAGCAGCCCCCCCGAATTTTGGCAGCGGAGTCCGAGTAATGAGCAGTTCTTC
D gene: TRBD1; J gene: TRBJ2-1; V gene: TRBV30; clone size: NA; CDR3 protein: CAWSGADRVMFF; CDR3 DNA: TGTGCCTGGAGTGGGGCCGACAGGGTAATGTTCTTC
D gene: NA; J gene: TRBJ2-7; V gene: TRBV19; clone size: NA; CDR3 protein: CASSIDLGEQYF; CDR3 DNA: TGTGCCAGTAGTATAGATCTCGGCGAGCAGTACTTC
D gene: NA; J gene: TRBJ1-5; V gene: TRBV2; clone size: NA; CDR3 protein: CASSPGGNNQPQHF; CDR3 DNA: TGTGCCAGCAGCCCCGGGGGGAACAATCAGCCCCAGCATTTT
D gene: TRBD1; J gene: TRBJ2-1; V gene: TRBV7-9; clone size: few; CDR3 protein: CASQTGAYNEQFF; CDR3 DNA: TGTGCCAGCCAGACAGGGGCCTACAATGAGCAGTTCTTC
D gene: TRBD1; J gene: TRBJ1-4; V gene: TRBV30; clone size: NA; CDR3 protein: CAYRTGWEKLFF; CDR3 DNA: TGTGCCTACCGGACAGGGTGGGAAAAACTGTTTTTT
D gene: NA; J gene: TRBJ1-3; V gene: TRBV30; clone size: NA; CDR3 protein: CAWMAGAGNTIYF; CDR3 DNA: TGTGCCTGGATGGCGGGAGCCGGAAACACCATATATTTT
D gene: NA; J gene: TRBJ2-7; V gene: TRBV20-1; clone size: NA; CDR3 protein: CSASGWALGYEQYF; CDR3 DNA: TGCAGTGCTAGTGGTTGGGCGCTCGGATACGAGCAGTACTTC
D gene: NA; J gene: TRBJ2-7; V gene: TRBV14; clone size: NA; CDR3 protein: CASSAVRGEQYF; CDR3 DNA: TGTGCCAGCAGCGCCGTCAGGGGCGAGCAGTACTTC
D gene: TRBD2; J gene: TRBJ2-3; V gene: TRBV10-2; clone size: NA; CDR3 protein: CASSVGRGTDTQYF; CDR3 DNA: TGCGCCAGCAGTGTCGGGCGGGGGACAGATACGCAGTATTTT
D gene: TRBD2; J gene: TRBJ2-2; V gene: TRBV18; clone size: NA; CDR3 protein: CASSPLLPGGPGTGELFF; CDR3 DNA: TGTGCCAGCTCACCCCTTCTTCCGGGAGGGCCGGGCACCGGGGAGCTGTTTTTT
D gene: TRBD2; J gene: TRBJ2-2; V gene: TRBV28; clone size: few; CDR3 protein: CATSRPLAGDTGELFF; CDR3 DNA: TGTGCCACCAGCCGCCCCCTAGCGGGTGACACCGGGGAGCTGTTTTTT
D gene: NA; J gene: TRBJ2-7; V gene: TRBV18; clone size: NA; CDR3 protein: CASSRAAEGPYEQYF; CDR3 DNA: TGTGCCAGCTCACGCGCGGCGGAGGGGCCCTACGAGCAGTACTTC
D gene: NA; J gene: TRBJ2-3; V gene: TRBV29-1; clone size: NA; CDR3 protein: CSVSKQGYTDTQYF; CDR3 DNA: TGCAGCGTTAGTAAACAGGGCTACACAGATACGCAGTATTTT